Listed below are T cell receptor beta chains from one sample, sequenced in a study of OX40 agonist ivuxolimab in advanced cancers. Profiling relied on immunoSEQ multiplex PCR, and the TCRdb table lists in-frame clones only, not all of them. Found here are approximately 45,000 clones, around nine tenths of them singletons; the top ten hold about 7.8%. The sequenced sample was CD4+ or CD8+ T cells sorted from blood, obtained in a trial of the OX40 agonist ivuxolimab. Receptor source: an adult with an advanced solid tumor such as melanoma, head and neck, liver or kidney cancer. Each CDR3 is given with its conserved first and last residue. Each record gives: V gene, D gene, J gene, clone size, CDR3 DNA, CDR3 protein. The D gene is left open where the match is weak. Size tells how often a clone was seen (once, few, many) or the class of an expanded clone, and some rows leave it out.

TRBV10-3,NA,TRBJ1-5,few,TGTGCCACCGTCGGGGAACCCAATCAGCCCCAGCATTTT,CATVGEPNQPQHF
TRBV9,NA,TRBJ1-3,NA,TGTGCCAGCAGCATACGGGGGGACGGAAACACCATATATTTT,CASSIRGDGNTIYF
TRBV4-3,NA,TRBJ2-7,NA,TGCGCCAGCAGCCAAGATACACTTACCTACGAGCAGTACTTC,CASSQDTLTYEQYF
TRBV6-5,NA,TRBJ2-7,NA,TGTGCCAGCAGTTACGCGGTATCCTACGAGCAGTACTTC,CASSYAVSYEQYF
TRBV11-2,NA,TRBJ2-5,NA,TGTGCCAGCAGCTTAGCCAGGGTCCAAGAGACCCAGTACTTC,CASSLARVQETQYF
TRBV5-5,NA,TRBJ2-6,NA,TGTGCCAGCAGCTTGTCTAGGGCCGGGGCCAACGTCCTGACTTTC,CASSLSRAGANVLTF
TRBV7-3,NA,TRBJ2-1,NA,TGTGCCAGCAGCCTCGACAGGAGCTCCTACAATGAGCAGTTCTTC,CASSLDRSSYNEQFF
TRBV2,TRBD1,TRBJ2-7,NA,TGTGCCAGCAGTAGCCAGGGGGACGGCGGCGAGCAGTACTTC,CASSSQGDGGEQYF
TRBV6-6,TRBD1,TRBJ1-5,NA,TGTGCCAGCAGTCCAGGGGGTAGCAATCAGCCCCAGCATTTT,CASSPGGSNQPQHF
TRBV5-1,TRBD2,TRBJ2-3,NA,TGCGCCAGCAGCTTGAACGGTCTAGCGGGAGGGATTAGCACAGATACGCAGTATTTT,CASSLNGLAGGISTDTQYF
TRBV28,NA,TRBJ2-6,NA,TGTGCCAGCAGCCCAGGGGGGGCTGGGGCCAACGTCCTGACTTTC,CASSPGGAGANVLTF
TRBV10-3,NA,TRBJ1-5,NA,TGTGCCATCAGTGGTAGGGAAAAGCATAGCAATCAGCCCCAGCATTTT,CAISGREKHSNQPQHF
TRBV5-1,TRBD1,TRBJ2-2,NA,TGCGCCAGCAGCCTAGGGACAGCCACCGGGGAGCTGTTTTTT,CASSLGTATGELFF
TRBV19,TRBD1,TRBJ2-2,NA,TGTGCCAGTTGTCAGGGACAGGGAATGGCCGGGGAGCTGTTTTTT,CASCQGQGMAGELFF
TRBV11-2,TRBD2,TRBJ2-1,NA,TGTGCCAGCAGCTTCCGGACTTTAGCGGGAGGAACGAATGAGCAGTTCTTC,CASSFRTLAGGTNEQFF
TRBV5-1,NA,TRBJ2-3,NA,TGCGCCAGCAGCTGGATGGGGCAAACAGATACGCAGTATTTT,CASSWMGQTDTQYF
TRBV7-2,NA,TRBJ2-1,NA,TGTGCCAGCAGCTACCGAGTGACCCAACCTTACAATGAGCAGTTCTTC,CASSYRVTQPYNEQFF
TRBV29-1,NA,TRBJ1-2,once,TGCAGCGTGGGGGGGCTTGAGGGAGGGGTATACGGCTACACCTTC,CSVGGLEGGVYGYTF
TRBV18,NA,TRBJ1-6,NA,TGTGCCAGCTCACCAGGGGGCGATTCACCCCTCCACTTT,CASSPGGDSPLHF